The rows below give T cell receptor beta chains drawn from one sample of a study of CD8 T cells in Susac syndrome. TCRdb re-called the immunoSEQ multiplex PCR reads through MiXCR, storing one row per CDR3 protein. This sample has around 190,000 distinct CDR3 sequences, with around 93% found just once. Sequenced: CD4+ T cells from PBMCs. Receptors were obtained from a human donor in good health. CDR3s include the opening cysteine and the closing phenylalanine or tryptophan. Each record gives: V gene, D gene, clone size, J gene, CDR3 DNA, CDR3 protein. The D gene is left open where the match is weak. The size entry is marked missing in some rows and otherwise reads once, few, many or a size class.

V: TRBV7-9
D: TRBD2
size: NA
J: TRBJ2-1
DNA: TGTGCCAGCAGCTTAGGAGGGGACTATAAGTTCTTC
CDR3: CASSLGGDYKFF

V: TRBV25-1
D: NA
size: NA
J: TRBJ1-1
DNA: TGTGCCAGCAGCCACGCGGCCATGAACACTGAAGCTTTCTTT
CDR3: CASSHAAMNTEAFF

V: TRBV15
D: NA
size: once
J: TRBJ1-6
DNA: TGTGCCACCAGCAGAGCGGACGGGTTCGGATCACCCCTCCACTTT
CDR3: CATSRADGFGSPLHF

V: TRBV3-1
D: NA
size: NA
J: TRBJ1-6
DNA: TGTGCCAGCAGCCAAGGTCTGAACCAATCACCCCTCCACTTT
CDR3: CASSQGLNQSPLHF

V: TRBV27
D: NA
size: NA
J: TRBJ2-5
DNA: TGTGCCAGCAGTTCCACCCCCCGAGGGACCCAGTACTTC
CDR3: CASSSTPRGTQYF

V: TRBV29-1
D: NA
size: NA
J: TRBJ1-1
DNA: TGCAGCGTTGAAATCAGGGGACGGACTGAAGCTTTCTTT
CDR3: CSVEIRGRTEAFF

V: TRBV18
D: NA
size: NA
J: TRBJ1-6
DNA: TGTGCCAGCTCCGCGGGGGTTTCACCCCTCCACTTT
CDR3: CASSAGVSPLHF

V: TRBV27
D: NA
size: NA
J: TRBJ2-1
DNA: TGTGCCAGCAGTCAGACGGCAATGAAGCAGTTCTTC
CDR3: CASSQTAMKQFF

V: TRBV20-1
D: TRBD1
size: NA
J: TRBJ1-6
DNA: TGCAGTGCTAGAGATTCCCCAGGGACAGGGGGCGTTGGATCCTTCTGGAATTCACCCCTCCACTTT
CDR3: CSARDSPGTGGVGSFWNSPLHF

V: TRBV5-1
D: TRBD2
size: NA
J: TRBJ2-4
DNA: TGCGCCAGCAGCTTAGCGACTAGCGAAGCCAAAAACATTCAGTACTTC
CDR3: CASSLATSEAKNIQYF

V: TRBV3-1
D: TRBD1
size: NA
J: TRBJ1-2
DNA: TGTGCCAGCAGCTTCGACAGGGGAGAAGGCTACACCTTC
CDR3: CASSFDRGEGYTF

V: TRBV2
D: TRBD1
size: once
J: TRBJ1-2
DNA: TGTGCCAGCAGTGAAGATCAGGGACAGCTCTATGGCTACACCTTC
CDR3: CASSEDQGQLYGYTF

V: TRBV3-1
D: NA
size: NA
J: TRBJ2-1
DNA: TGTGCCAGCAGCCAAGACAGGGGATTCTACAATGAGCAGTTCTTC
CDR3: CASSQDRGFYNEQFF

V: TRBV5-1
D: TRBD1
size: once
J: TRBJ2-1
DNA: TGCGCCAGCAGCTTAACAGGGGGCCCGAACAATGAGCAGTTCTTC
CDR3: CASSLTGGPNNEQFF

V: TRBV27
D: NA
size: NA
J: TRBJ2-1
DNA: TGTGCCAGCAGTTCCCCCGGCCTAGCGAACAATGAGCAGTTCTTC
CDR3: CASSSPGLANNEQFF

V: TRBV6-2/TRBV6-3
D: NA
size: NA
J: TRBJ1-1
DNA: TGTGCCAGCAGCTATGCGCTGGGCAGGACTGAAGCTTTCTTT
CDR3: CASSYALGRTEAFF

V: TRBV5-1
D: NA
size: NA
J: TRBJ2-5
DNA: TGCGCCAGCAGCACCGACCTGGGCCGAACAGAGACCCAGTACTTC
CDR3: CASSTDLGRTETQYF

V: TRBV28
D: NA
size: NA
J: TRBJ1-2
DNA: TGTGCCTCGCATCAGCGGGGGCCAAGGGATGGCTACACCTTC
CDR3: CASHQRGPRDGYTF

V: TRBV7-2
D: TRBD1
size: NA
J: TRBJ2-2
DNA: TGTGCCAGCAGCCCCCAGACAGGGATTGGCGGGGAGCTGTTTTTT
CDR3: CASSPQTGIGGELFF

V: TRBV6-6
D: NA
size: NA
J: TRBJ2-2
DNA: TGTGCCAGCAGTTCCAGGACAATCTTTGACACCGGGGAGCTGTTTTTT
CDR3: CASSSRTIFDTGELFF

V: TRBV6-1
D: NA
size: NA
J: TRBJ2-2
DNA: TGTGCCAGCAGTGAAGGGAGAGTAACGAACACCGGGGAGCTGTTTTTT
CDR3: CASSEGRVTNTGELFF

V: TRBV14
D: NA
size: NA
J: TRBJ1-2
DNA: TGTGCCAGCAGCCAAGCCCACGGAGGGCTCTATGGCTACACCTTC
CDR3: CASSQAHGGLYGYTF

V: TRBV29-1
D: NA
size: NA
J: TRBJ2-5
DNA: TGCAGCGTTAGGGCAGGGCTTCAAGAGACCCAGTACTTC
CDR3: CSVRAGLQETQYF

V: TRBV14
D: NA
size: NA
J: TRBJ1-1
DNA: TGTGCCAGCAGCCAAGTCCATAGCATGAACACTGAAGCTTTCTTT
CDR3: CASSQVHSMNTEAFF

V: TRBV5-4
D: TRBD1
size: NA
J: TRBJ1-6
DNA: TGTGCCAGCAGCCTCAGGCACGGACAGGGAAGACGGAAGAATTCACCCCTCCACTTT
CDR3: CASSLRHGQGRRKNSPLHF

V: TRBV19
D: NA
size: NA
J: TRBJ1-5
DNA: TGTGCCAGTTCCTATACGGGTGCAAAGGGCAATCAGCCCCAGCATTTT
CDR3: CASSYTGAKGNQPQHF

V: TRBV5-1
D: NA
size: NA
J: TRBJ1-6
DNA: TGCGCCAGCAGACAAAGACAGGTTGATGATTCACCCCTCCACTTT
CDR3: CASRQRQVDDSPLHF

V: TRBV2
D: NA
size: few
J: TRBJ2-7
DNA: TGTGCCAGCAGTGCCTTACTCTACGAGCAGTACTTC
CDR3: CASSALLYEQYF

V: TRBV6-5
D: NA
size: NA
J: TRBJ1-1
DNA: TGTGCCAGCAGTTACCGTCGGAATGGGCCCAATAGAGCTTTCTTT
CDR3: CASSYRRNGPNRAFF

V: TRBV19
D: NA
size: NA
J: TRBJ1-6
DNA: TGTGCCAGTACAACGACAGCATATAATTCACCCCTCCACTTT
CDR3: CASTTTAYNSPLHF

V: TRBV7-3
D: NA
size: NA
J: TRBJ2-6
DNA: TGTGCCAGCAGCTTATGGACATCCCGGGGGGCCAACGTCCTGACTTTC
CDR3: CASSLWTSRGANVLTF

V: TRBV10-3
D: NA
size: NA
J: TRBJ1-6
DNA: TGTGCCATCAGTGAATTTAAAAATTCACCCCTCCACTTT
CDR3: CAISEFKNSPLHF

V: TRBV15
D: NA
size: once
J: TRBJ2-1
DNA: TGTGCCACCAGCAGGGACAGTTACAATGAGCAGTTCTTC
CDR3: CATSRDSYNEQFF

V: TRBV6-5
D: NA
size: NA
J: TRBJ2-3
DNA: TGTGCCAGCAGTTACTCCCCAGTGTCTACCACAGATACGCAGTATTTT
CDR3: CASSYSPVSTTDTQYF

V: TRBV28
D: NA
size: NA
J: TRBJ2-4
DNA: TGTGCCAGCAAAGGGTTCGAGGCCAAAAACATTCAGTACTTC
CDR3: CASKGFEAKNIQYF

V: TRBV20-1
D: TRBD1
size: NA
J: TRBJ1-5
DNA: TGCAGTGCCATTGACAGGGGACATCAGCCCCAGCATTTT
CDR3: CSAIDRGHQPQHF

V: TRBV7-8
D: TRBD2
size: NA
J: TRBJ2-7
DNA: TGTGCCAGCAGCCTAGCGGGGTTCGGCTACGAGCAGTACTTC
CDR3: CASSLAGFGYEQYF

V: TRBV2
D: TRBD2
size: NA
J: TRBJ2-5
DNA: TGTGCCAGCAGCCTCCTAGCGGGGGGGCGAGAGACCCAGTACTTC
CDR3: CASSLLAGGRETQYF

V: TRBV5-4
D: TRBD1
size: NA
J: TRBJ2-2
DNA: TGTGCCAGCAGCCTACCGGGACAGGGGGCGGTGAGCGGGGAGCTGTTTTTT
CDR3: CASSLPGQGAVSGELFF

V: TRBV12-3/TRBV12-4
D: NA
size: NA
J: TRBJ1-2
DNA: TGTGCCAGCAGTAATAACTATGGCTACACCTTC
CDR3: CASSNNYGYTF

V: TRBV3-1
D: TRBD2
size: NA
J: TRBJ2-2
DNA: TGTGCCAGCAGCCGGGGGGGGTCAGCGGGGAACACCGGGGAGCTGTTTTTT
CDR3: CASSRGGSAGNTGELFF

V: TRBV27
D: NA
size: NA
J: TRBJ1-4
DNA: TGTGCCAGCAGTTCCTACAGAGCAACTAATGAAAAACTGTTTTTT
CDR3: CASSSYRATNEKLFF

V: TRBV19
D: NA
size: NA
J: TRBJ1-1
DNA: TGTGCCAGTAGTATTAGATGGGGGCTAGAGAACACTGAAGCTTTCTTT
CDR3: CASSIRWGLENTEAFF

V: TRBV5-1
D: TRBD1
size: NA
J: TRBJ1-1
DNA: TGCGCCAGCAGCTTGGATCCGGGACAGGGGGCGCACACTGAAGCTTTCTTT
CDR3: CASSLDPGQGAHTEAFF

V: TRBV28
D: TRBD1
size: NA
J: TRBJ1-5
DNA: TGTGCCAGTAGACGGACAGGGGAATTTCAGCCCCAGCATTTT
CDR3: CASRRTGEFQPQHF

V: TRBV12-3/TRBV12-4
D: NA
size: NA
J: TRBJ2-7
DNA: TGTGCCAGCAGGACCAGTACCTACGAGCAGTACTTC
CDR3: CASRTSTYEQYF

V: TRBV19
D: TRBD1
size: NA
J: TRBJ2-7
DNA: TGTGCCAGTTGCGACAGGGGGCTTGGCGAGCAGTACTTC
CDR3: CASCDRGLGEQYF

V: TRBV5-1
D: TRBD2
size: once
J: TRBJ2-7
DNA: TGCGCCAGCAGCTCCCCCCCTAGCGGCGAGCAGTACTTC
CDR3: CASSSPPSGEQYF

V: TRBV18
D: NA
size: few
J: TRBJ2-3
DNA: TGTGCCAGCTCACCTGGGGCCACAGATACGCAGTATTTT
CDR3: CASSPGATDTQYF

V: TRBV6-1
D: NA
size: once
J: TRBJ1-6
DNA: TGTGCCAGCAGTGAAGGGGGGGACACTTCACCCCTCCACTTT
CDR3: CASSEGGDTSPLHF

V: TRBV6-5
D: NA
size: NA
J: TRBJ1-6
DNA: TGTGCCAGCAGTTCGGGCAGCCCGTATAATTCACCCCTCCACTTT
CDR3: CASSSGSPYNSPLHF

V: TRBV9
D: NA
size: NA
J: TRBJ2-4
DNA: TGTGCCAGCAGCGTATCAGGCTCGAGCCCCCTGTCCAAAAACATTCAGTACTTC
CDR3: CASSVSGSSPLSKNIQYF

V: TRBV29-1
D: NA
size: once
J: TRBJ1-4
DNA: TGCAGCACGAGCTGGGGGCGCGGTGAAAAACTGTTTTTT
CDR3: CSTSWGRGEKLFF

V: TRBV28
D: TRBD2
size: NA
J: TRBJ2-1
DNA: TGTGCCAGTCTAGCGGGGGGTACAAATGAGCAGTTCTTC
CDR3: CASLAGGTNEQFF

V: TRBV19
D: NA
size: NA
J: TRBJ1-2
DNA: TGTGCCAGTGTGGCAGGGGTCTATGGCTACACCTTC
CDR3: CASVAGVYGYTF

V: TRBV7-2
D: TRBD1
size: NA
J: TRBJ2-1
DNA: TGTGCCAGCAGCCCCCCGGGACAGGGGGCAGGTGAGCAGTTCTTC
CDR3: CASSPPGQGAGEQFF

V: TRBV6-1
D: NA
size: NA
J: TRBJ2-7
DNA: TGTGCCAGTCCGGACGGATCCTACGAGCAGTACTTC
CDR3: CASPDGSYEQYF

V: TRBV7-9
D: NA
size: NA
J: TRBJ2-2
DNA: TGTGCCAGCAGCTTTCGGGGCCCTAGGGACACCGGGGAGCTGTTTTTT
CDR3: CASSFRGPRDTGELFF

V: TRBV5-1
D: NA
size: once
J: TRBJ1-2
DNA: TGCGCCAGCAGCTCTCGACAGGTGGGGACGAGTAGCTACACCTTC
CDR3: CASSSRQVGTSSYTF

V: TRBV20-1
D: NA
size: NA
J: TRBJ1-4
DNA: TGCAGTGCTAGTCCAGGGAGGGGAGCAACTAATGAAAAACTGTTTTTT
CDR3: CSASPGRGATNEKLFF